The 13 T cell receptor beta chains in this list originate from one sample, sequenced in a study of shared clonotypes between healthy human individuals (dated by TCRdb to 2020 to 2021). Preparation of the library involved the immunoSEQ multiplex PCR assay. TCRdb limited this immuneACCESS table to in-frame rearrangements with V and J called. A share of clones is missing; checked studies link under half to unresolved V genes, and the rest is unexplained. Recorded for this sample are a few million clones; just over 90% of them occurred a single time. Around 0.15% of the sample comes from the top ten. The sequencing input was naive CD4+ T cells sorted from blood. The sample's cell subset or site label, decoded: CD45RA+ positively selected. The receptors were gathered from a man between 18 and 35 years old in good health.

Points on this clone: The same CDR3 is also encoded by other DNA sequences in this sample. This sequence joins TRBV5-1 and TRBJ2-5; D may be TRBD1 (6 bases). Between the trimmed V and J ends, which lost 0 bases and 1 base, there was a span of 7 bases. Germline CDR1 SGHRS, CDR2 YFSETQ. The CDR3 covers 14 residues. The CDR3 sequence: CASSLETGQETQYF. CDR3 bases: TGCGCCAGCAGCTTGGAGACAGGCCAAGAGACCCAGTACTTC.

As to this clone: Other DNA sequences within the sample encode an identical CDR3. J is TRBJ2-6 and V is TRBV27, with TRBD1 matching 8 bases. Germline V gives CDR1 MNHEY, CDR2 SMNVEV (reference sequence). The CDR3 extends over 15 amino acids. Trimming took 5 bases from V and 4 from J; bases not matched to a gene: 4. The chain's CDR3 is CASSLQGVGANVLTF. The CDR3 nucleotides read TGTGCCAGCAGTCTACAGGGGGTAGGGGCCAACGTCCTGACTTTC.

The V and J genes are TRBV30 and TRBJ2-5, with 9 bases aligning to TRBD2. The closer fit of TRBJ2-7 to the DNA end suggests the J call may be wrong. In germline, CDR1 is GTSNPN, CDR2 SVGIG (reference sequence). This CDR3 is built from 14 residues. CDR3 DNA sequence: TGTGCCTGGAGTGTTAGCGGGAGTCCCTACGAGCAGTACTTC. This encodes CAWSVSGSPYEQYF.

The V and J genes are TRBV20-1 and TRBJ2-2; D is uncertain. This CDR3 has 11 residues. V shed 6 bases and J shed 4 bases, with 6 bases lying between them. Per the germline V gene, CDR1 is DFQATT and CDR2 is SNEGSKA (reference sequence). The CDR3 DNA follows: TGCAGTGCCGACATCACCGGGGAGCTGTTTTTT. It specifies CSADITGELFF.

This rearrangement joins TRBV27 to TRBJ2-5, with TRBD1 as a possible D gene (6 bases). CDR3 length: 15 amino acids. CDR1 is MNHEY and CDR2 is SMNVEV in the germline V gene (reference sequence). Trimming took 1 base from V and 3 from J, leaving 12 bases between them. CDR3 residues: CASSLYGRGEETQYF. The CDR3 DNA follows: TGTGCCAGCAGTTTATACGGCAGGGGCGAAGAGACCCAGTACTTC.

CDR3 region: CASRSSTGSYGYTF. CDR3 DNA: TGTGCCAGCAGGTCCTCAACAGGGAGCTATGGCTACACCTTC. V usage is TRBV6-5 and J usage is TRBJ1-2; D possibly corresponds to TRBD1 (6 bases). With 6 bases removed from V and 4 bases from J, the gap between germline ends came to 15 bases. Germline CDR1 MNHEY, CDR2 SVGAGI. This CDR3 contains 14 residues.

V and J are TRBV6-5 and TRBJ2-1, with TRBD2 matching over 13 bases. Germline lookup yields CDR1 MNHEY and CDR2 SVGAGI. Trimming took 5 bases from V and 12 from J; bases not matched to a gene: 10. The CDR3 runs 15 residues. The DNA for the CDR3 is TGTGCCAGCAGTCCGGAGACTAGCGGGAGGCGGGGGCAGTTCTTC. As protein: CASSPETSGRRGQFF.

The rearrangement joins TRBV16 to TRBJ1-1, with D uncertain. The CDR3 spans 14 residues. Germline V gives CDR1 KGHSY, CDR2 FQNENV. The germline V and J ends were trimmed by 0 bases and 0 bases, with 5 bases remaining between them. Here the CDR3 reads CASSQSTVNTEAFF. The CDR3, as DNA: TGTGCCAGCAGCCAATCCACAGTGAACACTGAAGCTTTCTTT.

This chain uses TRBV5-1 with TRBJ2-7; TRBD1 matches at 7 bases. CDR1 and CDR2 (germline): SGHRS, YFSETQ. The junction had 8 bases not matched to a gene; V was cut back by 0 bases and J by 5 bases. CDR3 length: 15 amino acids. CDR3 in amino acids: CASSLEATGPNEQYF. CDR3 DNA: TGCGCCAGCAGCTTGGAAGCGACAGGGCCTAACGAGCAGTACTTC.

This CDR3 reads CASSPPGQGRRGYTF. CDR3 DNA sequence: TGCGCCAGCAGCCCCCCGGGACAGGGGCGGCGTGGCTACACCTTC. The rearrangement links TRBV4-1 to TRBJ1-2; 10 bases fit TRBD1. This CDR3 comprises 15 residues. The V gene's germline CDR1 is MGHRA and CDR2 YSYEKL. V shed 4 bases and J 7 bases; nucleotides not matched to a gene: 9.

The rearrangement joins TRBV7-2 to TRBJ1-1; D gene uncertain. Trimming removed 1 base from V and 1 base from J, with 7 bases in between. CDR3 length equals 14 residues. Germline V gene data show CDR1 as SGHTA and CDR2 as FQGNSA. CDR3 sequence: CASSLDAGNTEAFF. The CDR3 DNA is TGTGCCAGCAGCTTAGATGCAGGGAACACTGAAGCTTTCTTT.

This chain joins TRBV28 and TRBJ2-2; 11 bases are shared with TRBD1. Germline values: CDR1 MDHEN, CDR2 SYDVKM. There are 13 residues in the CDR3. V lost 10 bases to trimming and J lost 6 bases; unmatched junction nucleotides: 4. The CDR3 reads CAIRTGGSGELFF. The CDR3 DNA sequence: TGTGCCATCCGGACAGGGGGCTCCGGGGAGCTGTTTTTT. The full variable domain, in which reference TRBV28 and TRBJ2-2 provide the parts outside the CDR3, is DVKVTQSSRYLVKRTGEKVFLECVQDMDHENMFWYRQDPGLGLRLIYFSYDVKMKEKGDIPEGYSVSREKKERFSLILESASTNQTSMYLCAIRTGGSGELFFGEGSRLTVL.

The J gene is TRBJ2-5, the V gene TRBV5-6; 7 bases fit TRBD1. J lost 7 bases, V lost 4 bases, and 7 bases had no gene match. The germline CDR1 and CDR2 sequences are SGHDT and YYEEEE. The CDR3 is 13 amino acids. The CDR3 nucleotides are TGTGCCAGCAGCGAGGACAGGCTGGGGACCCAGTACTTC. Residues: CASSEDRLGTQYF.